This T cell receptor beta chain stems from a study of blood T cell repertoires in COVID-19. Across the whole study: Collection of acute and convalescent COVID-19 samples took place in the United States, Italy and Spain. T cells, B-cell-depleted T cells, or PBMCs supplied cDNA or gDNA.

This clone was recorded a few times. In the study's own analysis: Reference gene primer amplification yielded estimated nucleated cell counts. TCRdb's table, derived via immunoSEQ multiplex PCR, lists solely in-frame clones and lacks some. That table furnishes V, J and clone size, whereas the DNA furnished D and trimming. The sample contains 40,000 to 50,000 clones, about nine tenths of which appear only once. Germline values: CDR1 SGHAT, CDR2 FQDESV (reference sequence). The ends were cut back, 0 bases at V and 0 bases at J, with 5 bases in the middle. This CDR3 spans 15 amino acids. The TCR was taken from a man aged 45-65 years with active COVID-19. V gene TRBV11-1 combines with J gene TRBJ2-2; D uncertain. The specimen sequenced was peripheral blood. The CDR3 spells CASSLAISNTGELFF. For the CDR3, the DNA is TGTGCCAGCAGCTTAGCAATCTCGAACACCGGGGAGCTGTTTTTT.